This TCR beta chain is from a study of shared clonotypes between healthy human individuals. CDR1 and CDR2 (germline): SGHRS, YFSETQ. CDR3 length: 14 amino acids. V shed 9 bases and J 8 bases; nucleotides not matched to a gene: 12. Each subset's genomic DNA was split evenly across several immunoSEQ plates. Measured with immunoSEQ multiplex PCR; TCRdb has only the in-frame clones, and not every one. This sample carries 2 million to 2.5 million clones, over 90% of them seen once, and the ten largest clones take roughly 0.36%. The TCR sequence derives from a man between 18 and 35 years old in good health. Some clones in this sample may be carry-over from other donors' samples. Sequencing used naive CD4+ T cells from PBMCs. Subset reported: CD45RA+ positively selected. The V and J genes are TRBV5-1 and TRBJ2-1; 9 nucleotides agree with TRBD2. CDR3 sequence (DNA): TGCGCCATTGCGGCAGGAGCGGGAGGCGATGAGCAGTTCTTC. This translates into CAIAAGAGGDEQFF.